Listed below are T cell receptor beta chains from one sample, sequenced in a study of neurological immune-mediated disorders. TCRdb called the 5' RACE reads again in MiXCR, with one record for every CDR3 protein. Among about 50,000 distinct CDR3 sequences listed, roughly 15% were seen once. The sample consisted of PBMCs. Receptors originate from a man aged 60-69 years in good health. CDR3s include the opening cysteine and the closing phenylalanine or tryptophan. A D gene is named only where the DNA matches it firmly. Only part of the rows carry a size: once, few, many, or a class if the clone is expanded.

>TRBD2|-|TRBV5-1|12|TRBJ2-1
CASSAGGSEQFF
TGCGCCAGCAGCGCGGGGGGATCTGAGCAGTTCTTC
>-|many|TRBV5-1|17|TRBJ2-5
CASSLARLGWGQETQYF
TGCGCCAGCAGCTTGGCCCGACTCGGGTGGGGCCAAGAGACCCAGTACTTC
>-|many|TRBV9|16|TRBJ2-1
CASSVSGTTGYNEQFF
TGTGCCAGCAGCGTCTCCGGGACCACGGGGTACAATGAGCAGTTCTTC
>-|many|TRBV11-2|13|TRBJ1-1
CASSLARNTEAFF
TGTGCCAGCAGCTTAGCCAGGAACACTGAAGCTTTCTTT
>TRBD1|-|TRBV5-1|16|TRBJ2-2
CASSKGDREDTGEPFF
TGCGCCAGCAGCAAGGGGGACAGGGAGGACACCGGGGAGCCGTTTTTT
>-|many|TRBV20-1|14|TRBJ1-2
CSARGPGSRGGYTF
TGCAGTGCTAGAGGGCCAGGGTCTCGTGGAGGCTACACCTTC
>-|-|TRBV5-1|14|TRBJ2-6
CASSLLTGANVLTF
TGCGCCAGCAGCTTGTTGACTGGGGCCAACGTCCTGACTTTC
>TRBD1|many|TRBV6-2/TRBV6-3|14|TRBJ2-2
CASSFYRGPGELFF
TGTGCCAGCAGTTTCTACAGGGGTCCCGGGGAGCTGTTTTTT
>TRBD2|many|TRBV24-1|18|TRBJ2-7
CATRAGLVGTSGRYEQYF
TGTGCCACCAGGGCCGGACTAGTAGGGACTAGCGGGAGATACGAGCAGTACTTC
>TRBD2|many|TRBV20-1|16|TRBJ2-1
CSASALGLDDYNEQFF
TGCAGTGCTAGTGCCCTTGGACTAGACGACTACAATGAGCAGTTCTTC
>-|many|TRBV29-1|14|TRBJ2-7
CSVGRERVGVEQYF
TGCAGCGTGGGCAGGGAAAGAGTGGGGGTCGAGCAGTACTTC
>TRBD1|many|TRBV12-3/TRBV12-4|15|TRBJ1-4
CASSLGTGSGEKLFF
TGTGCCAGCAGTTTGGGGACAGGGTCCGGGGAAAAACTGTTTTTT
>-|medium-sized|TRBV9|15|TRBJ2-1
CASSPGGLGLSEQFF
TGTGCCAGCAGCCCCGGTGGGCTAGGGTTGAGTGAGCAGTTCTTC
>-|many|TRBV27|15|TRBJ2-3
CASSLWFQGRDTQYF
TGTGCCAGCAGTTTATGGTTCCAGGGCCGAGATACGCAGTATTTT
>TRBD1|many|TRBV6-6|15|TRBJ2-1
CASRPGTGSYNEQFF
TGTGCCAGCAGGCCCGGGACAGGTTCCTACAATGAGCAGTTCTTC
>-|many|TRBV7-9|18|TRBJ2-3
CASSPGGAGYSSTDTQYF
TGTGCCAGCAGCCCCGGGGGCGCGGGTTACTCTAGCACAGATACGCAGTATTTT
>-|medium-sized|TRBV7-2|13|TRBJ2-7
CASSPPSGGEQYF
TGTGCCAGCAGTCCCCCATCTGGAGGGGAGCAGTACTTC
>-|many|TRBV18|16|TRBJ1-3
CASSALLGLGGNTIYF
TGTGCCAGCTCAGCCTTGTTGGGGCTAGGAGGAAACACCATATATTTT
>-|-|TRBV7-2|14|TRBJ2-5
CASSFWGFGETQYF
TGTGCCAGCAGCTTTTGGGGGTTTGGTGAGACCCAGTACTTC
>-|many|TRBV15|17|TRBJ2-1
CATSRDGNRRGGNEQFF
TGTGCCACCAGCAGAGATGGCAACCGAAGGGGGGGCAATGAGCAGTTCTTC
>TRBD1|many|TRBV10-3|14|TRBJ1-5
CAISPGTGNQPQHF
TGTGCCATCAGCCCCGGGACAGGGAATCAGCCCCAGCATTTT
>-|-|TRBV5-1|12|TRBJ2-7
CASSVQGYDRYF
TGCGCCAGCAGCGTACAGGGTTACGACCGGTACTTC
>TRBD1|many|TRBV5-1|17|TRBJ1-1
CASSLRTGGLMNTEAFF
TGCGCCAGCAGCTTGCGGACAGGGGGCCTCATGAACACTGAAGCTTTCTTT
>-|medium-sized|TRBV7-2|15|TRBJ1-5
CASSPQTEGRQPQHF
TGTGCCAGCAGCCCGCAGACCGAGGGGAGGCAGCCCCAGCATTTT
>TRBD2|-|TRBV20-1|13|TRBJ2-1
CSTSVGRNNDQFF
TGCAGTACTAGCGTGGGACGCAACAATGACCAGTTCTTC
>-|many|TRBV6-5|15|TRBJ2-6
CASSNGISGANVLTF
TGTGCCAGCAGCAACGGGATTTCTGGGGCCAACGTCCTGACTTTC
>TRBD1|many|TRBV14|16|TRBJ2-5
CASSQVRGNYQETQYF
TGTGCCAGCAGCCAAGTCAGGGGGAATTACCAAGAGACCCAGTACTTC
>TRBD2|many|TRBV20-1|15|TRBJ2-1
CSARPGTSGRVEQFF
TGCAGTGCTAGACCGGGGACTAGCGGGAGAGTTGAGCAGTTCTTC
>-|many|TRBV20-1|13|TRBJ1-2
CSAHGGATYGYTF
TGCAGTGCTCATGGGGGCGCTACCTATGGCTACACCTTC
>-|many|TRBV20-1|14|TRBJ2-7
CSARVQGGSYEQYF
TGCAGTGCTAGAGTACAAGGGGGAAGCTACGAGCAGTACTTC
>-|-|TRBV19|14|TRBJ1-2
CASSISGQFYGYTF
TGTGCCAGTAGTATAAGTGGACAGTTCTATGGCTACACCTTC
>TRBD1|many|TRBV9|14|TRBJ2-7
CASSTGQGGYEQYF
TGTGCCAGCAGCACTGGACAGGGGGGGTACGAGCAGTACTTC
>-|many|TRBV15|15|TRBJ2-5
CATSRDGGMGETQYF
TGTGCCACCAGCAGAGACGGGGGTATGGGAGAGACCCAGTACTTC
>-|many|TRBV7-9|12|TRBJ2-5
CASRMGQETQYF
TGTGCCAGTAGGATGGGGCAAGAGACCCAGTACTTC
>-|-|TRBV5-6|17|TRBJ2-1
CANSPPGPLGPYNEQFF
TGTGCCAACAGCCCCCCGGGCCCCCTGGGCCCCTACAATGAGCAGTTCTTC
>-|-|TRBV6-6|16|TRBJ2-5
CASSFSGCENQETQYF
TGTGCCAGCAGTTTCTCGGGATGCGAGAACCAAGAGACCCAGTACTTC
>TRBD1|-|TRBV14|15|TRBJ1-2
CASSPQAGQAYGYTF
TGTGCCAGCAGCCCCCAGGCGGGACAGGCCTATGGCTACACCTTC
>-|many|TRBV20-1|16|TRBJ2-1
CSASLRLSSSYNEQFF
TGCAGTGCTAGCCTCCGGCTATCCAGCTCCTACAATGAGCAGTTCTTC
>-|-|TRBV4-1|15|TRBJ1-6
CASSQGQWVFSPLHF
TGCGCCAGCAGCCAAGGTCAGTGGGTGTTTTCACCCCTCCACTTT
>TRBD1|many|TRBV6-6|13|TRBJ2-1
CASRIGTVNEQFF
TGTGCCAGCAGAATCGGGACAGTCAATGAGCAGTTCTTC
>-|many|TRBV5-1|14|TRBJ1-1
CASSLGQMNTEAFF
TGCGCCAGCAGCTTGGGCCAGATGAACACTGAAGCTTTCTTT
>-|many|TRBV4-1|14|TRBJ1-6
CASSQGRSNSPLHF
TGCGCCAGCAGCCAAGGGCGGAGTAATTCACCCCTCCACTTT